This passage covers 10 T cell receptor beta chains from one sample sequenced in a study of blood T cell repertoires in COVID-19. The assay was immunoSEQ multiplex PCR, and TCRdb's table has in-frame clones only and misses some. The sample shows 150,000 to 200,000 clones, 80% to 90% of them seen only once. The sample comprised peripheral blood. The receptors come from a man in his sixties with acute or convalescent COVID-19.

This clone has a handful of counts. V is TRBV5-4 and J is TRBJ2-7, with 7 nucleotides matching TRBD2. V gave up 0 bases and J gave up 2 bases; unmatched junction bases: 5. Germline V gene lookup returns CDR1 SGHNT and CDR2 YYREEE (reference sequence). The CDR3 loop spans 15 amino acids. The CDR3 reads CASSLAGGLTYEQYF. The CDR3 nucleotides are TGTGCCAGCAGCTTGGCCGGGGGGTTGACCTACGAGCAGTACTTC.

V usage is TRBV7-3 and J usage is TRBJ2-2; 11 bases are a match to TRBD2. Germline CDR1 is SGHTA and CDR2 is FQGTGA. The CDR3 covers 17 residues. V shed 3 bases and J 4 bases; nucleotides not matched to a gene: 7. The DNA of the CDR3 is TGTGCCAGCAGCTTCGCCGGGACTAGCGGTCCCACCGGGGAGCTGTTTTTT. Translated, it gives CASSFAGTSGPTGELFF. The full variable domain, rest sourced from reference TRBV7-3 and TRBJ2-2, is GAGVSQTPSNKVTEKGKYVELRCDPISGHTALYWYRQSLGQGPEFLIYFQGTGAADDSGLPNDRFFAVRPEGSVSTLKIQRTERGDSAVYLCASSFAGTSGPTGELFFGEGSRLTVL.

The chain is built from TRBV28 and TRBJ1-1, with 7 bases fitting TRBD1. The CDR3 is made up of 16 amino acids. The ends lost 0 bases at V and 4 bases at J; junction bases unmatched: 8. Germline CDR1 and CDR2: MDHEN and SYDVKM. DNA of the CDR3: TGTGCCAGCAGTTTATGGGGACAGAGTATTAGCACTGAAGCTTTCTTT. It is translated as CASSLWGQSISTEAFF.

The rearrangement uses TRBV23-1 and TRBJ2-5, with D possibly matching TRBD1 (6 bases). TRBV23-1 is an ORF for which the function is uncertain. Trimming stripped 6 bases from V and 4 bases from J, with 21 bases between. The CDR3 runs 16 residues. As DNA, the CDR3 is TGCGCCAGCAGCCTCTCGGACAGCCGATTGGGAGAGACCCAGTACTTC. Its protein is CASSLSDSRLGETQYF.

V gene TRBV7-2 combines with J gene TRBJ2-7; 7 nucleotides line up with TRBD1. Germline CDR1 and CDR2: SGHTA and FQGNSA. With V trimmed by 5 bases and J by 11 bases, 18 bases remained unmatched. CDR3 length: 15 residues. As DNA, the CDR3 is TGTGCCAGCAGCAAGGGGGCCCTGGGTCCTACGCAGGAGTACTTC. This translates into CASSKGALGPTQEYF. The full variable domain, its missing parts supplied by reference TRBV7-2 and TRBJ2-7, is GAGVSQSPSNKVTEKGKDVELRCDPISGHTALYWYRQSLGQGLEFLIYFQGNSAPDKSGLPSDRFSAERTGGSVSTLTIQRTQQEDSAVYLCASSKGALGPTQEYFGPGTRLTVT.

The chain employs TRBV7-6 and TRBJ2-2; 10 nucleotides match TRBD2. The J segment lost 6 bases and the V segment lost 1 base, leaving 5 bases of the junction unmatched. This CDR3 spans 16 amino acids. The V gene's germline CDR1 is SGHVS and CDR2 FNYEAQ. The chain's CDR3 is CASSLVPSGSAGELFF. The DNA of the CDR3 is TGTGCCAGCAGCTTAGTCCCTAGCGGGAGTGCCGGGGAGCTGTTTTTT.

V and J are TRBV5-1 and TRBJ2-7; TRBD2 is a possible D gene (6 bases). The CDR3 contains 16 residues. Germline V lookup: CDR1 SGHRS, CDR2 YFSETQ. The V end was cut by 4 bases, the J end by 2 bases, with 19 bases between. The CDR3 DNA is TGCGCCAGCAGCGGAAACCCGGGGGTCGGGGCCTACGAGCAGTACTTC. It encodes CASSGNPGVGAYEQYF.

The chain couples TRBV11-2 to TRBJ2-1, with TRBD2 matching over 8 bases. The ends lost 2 bases at V and 0 bases at J; junction bases unmatched: 6. This CDR3 has 17 amino acids. CDR1 is SGHAT, CDR2 FQNNGV, per germline. DNA for the CDR3: TGTGCCAGCAGCTTATTCTCCAGCGGGAGCTCCTACAATGAGCAGTTCTTC. This sequence encodes CASSLFSSGSSYNEQFF.

The rearrangement uses TRBV28 and TRBJ2-3; 14 bases align to TRBD2. The germline V gene has CDR1 MDHEN and CDR2 SYDVKM. The CDR3 totals 19 residues. V was clipped by 4 bases and J by 2 bases; unmatched bases: 11. CDR3 nucleotide sequence: TGTGCCAGCAGTTCCCCGGGACTAGCGGGAGAACGGAACACAGATACGCAGTATTTT. Translation gives CASSSPGLAGERNTDTQYF.

V is TRBV5-1 and J is TRBJ2-3; possibly TRBD2 for D (6 bases). The germline gives CDR1 SGHRS, CDR2 YFSETQ. The CDR3 spans 14 residues. The V and J ends lost 8 bases and 6 bases respectively, with 19 bases between them. CDR3 loop: CASHSPSEADTQYF. CDR3 nucleotide sequence: TGCGCCAGTCACTCGCCTAGCGAAGCGGATACGCAGTATTTT. The entire variable domain, with the rest obtained from reference TRBV5-1 and TRBJ2-3, is as follows: KAGVTQTPRYLIKTRGQQVTLSCSPISGHRSVSWYQQTPGQGLQFLFEYFSETQRNKGNFPGRFSGRQFSNSRSEMNVSTLELGDSALYLCASHSPSEADTQYFGPGTRLTVL.